Below, 5 T cell receptor beta chains from the same sample are listed, as sequenced in a study of blood T cells in healthy people across ages. For the second PCR, which ran for roughly 6 to 12 cycles, a sample-barcoded 5' primer and a J-beta primer mix were used. One entry per CDR3 protein, called by TCRdb with MiXCR from the 5' RACE reads. The sample contains some 780,000 distinct CDR3 sequences, roughly three fifths of which appear only once. The sequenced sample was blood. These TCRs come from a man aged 35-49 years in good health.

Remarks on this clonotype: Germline and junction disagree at one end, which may indicate a read error. This chain links TRBV7-7 with TRBJ2-5, with 9 positions matching TRBD2. Germline V gene lookup returns CDR1 SSHAT and CDR2 FNYEAQ (reference sequence). CDR3 length equals 13 residues. In DNA form, the CDR3 reads TGTGCCAGCAGCCTAGCGGGAAGCTGGGAGCAGTACTTC. It specifies CASSLAGSWEQYF.

The rearrangement uses TRBV20-1 and TRBJ2-5, with TRBD1 matching 7 bases. The CDR3 has 14 amino acids. The germline CDR1 and CDR2 sequences are DFQATT and SNEGSKA (reference sequence). CDR3 region: CSTLGGGGQETQYF. CDR3 in DNA: TGCAGCACATTAGGGGGCGGCGGCCAAGAGACCCAGTACTTC.

This chain connects TRBV3-1 to TRBJ1-5, with D unclear. The V gene's germline CDR1 is LGHDT and CDR2 YNNKEL (reference sequence). The CDR3 runs to 16 residues. Trimming removed 1 base from V and 0 bases from J, with 10 bases in between. CDR3 coding DNA: TGTGCCAGCAGCCAAGGAACTACGTATAGCAATCAGCCCCAGCATTTT. This gives the protein CASSQGTTYSNQPQHF. Full variable domain (rest looked up from reference TRBV3-1 and TRBJ1-5): DTAVSQTPKYLVTQMGNDKSIKCEQNLGHDTMYWYKQDSKKFLKIMFSYNNKELIINETVPNRFSPKSPDKAHLNLHINSLELGDSAVYFCASSQGTTYSNQPQHFGDGTRLSIL.

The sample holds a few counts of this clonotype. The chain joins TRBV24-1 to TRBJ2-5; D not resolved. Trimming stripped 4 bases from V and 1 base from J, with 3 bases between. CDR1 KGHDR and CDR2 SFDVKD come from the germline V gene. CDR3 length equals 12 residues. The CDR3 here is CATSDLQETQYF. As DNA, the CDR3 is TGTGCCACCAGTGACCTCCAAGAGACCCAGTACTTC.

The chain uses TRBV11-2 and TRBJ2-5; 7 bases line up with TRBD1. This CDR3 is 13 amino acids long. Looked up from germline, CDR1 is SGHAT and CDR2 is FQNNGV. The V gene end was trimmed by 5 bases and the J gene end by 7 bases; junction bases not matched to a gene: 7. CDR3 DNA sequence: TGTGCCAGCAGCCCTGATCCAGGGGGGACCCAGTACTTC. It yields the protein CASSPDPGGTQYF.